Below are 21 T cell receptor beta chains sequenced from a single sample in a study of T cells in Graves' hyperthyroidism and ophthalmopathy. Amplification of TCR beta CDR3 regions was performed using RNA transcripts as template. HTBI primers were the set used in a first-round RT-PCR of the TCR CDR3. TCRdb used MiXCR to reprocess the multiplex PCR reads, holding one entry per CDR3 protein. This sample carries about 300,000 distinct CDR3 sequences, approximately 19% of them seen once, and the ten largest clones take about 40%. The source material was blood. The source of these receptors is a man aged 50 to 60 with Graves' ophthalmopathy.

This clonotype was observed a handful of times. The V and J genes are TRBV7-3 and TRBJ2-3; TRBD2 aligns across 7 bases. Germline V gene data show CDR1 as SGHTA and CDR2 as FQGTGA. J gave up 4 bases and V 5 bases, and 6 bases lay outside the gene matches. The CDR3 length is 14 residues. The CDR3 region has the DNA TGTGCCAGCAGCGCCGGACTAGGGCCAGATACGCAGTATTTT. It encodes CASSAGLGPDTQYF.

This clonotype was seen at least ten times. V usage is TRBV18 and J usage is TRBJ1-1; 7 nucleotides line up with TRBD1. Germline V gene sequence: CDR1 KGHSH, CDR2 LQKENI. The CDR3 has 15 amino acids. The V segment lost 4 bases and the J segment 6 bases; nucleotides outside the gene matches: 11. CDR3 loop: CASSLPVTGKAEAFF. The CDR3 DNA reads as TGTGCCAGCTCACTACCAGTGACAGGGAAGGCTGAAGCTTTCTTT. Filled out from reference TRBV18 and TRBJ1-1, the complete variable domain reads NAGVMQNPRHLVRRRGQEARLRCSPMKGHSHVYWYRQLPEEGLKFMVYLQKENIIDESGMPKERFSAEFPKEGPSILRIQQVVRGDSAAYFCASSLPVTGKAEAFFGQGTRLTVV.

The table lists this clonotype with many counts. CDR3 loop: CAWIPYTGIFSGYTF. The CDR3 DNA is TGTGCCTGGATTCCGTATACAGGGATTTTCAGTGGCTACACCTTC. This chain uses TRBV30 with TRBJ1-2; the D gene is possibly TRBD1 (6 bases). Trimming left V 4 bases short and J 7 bases short, with 22 bases between. The CDR3 length is 15 residues. Germline lookup yields CDR1 GTSNPN and CDR2 SVGIG (reference sequence).

This clonotype was recorded at least ten times. The rearrangement links TRBV3-1 to TRBJ1-2; D gene ambiguous. V was clipped by 5 bases and J by 8 bases, with 12 bases between them. The CDR3 length is 12 residues. The V gene's germline CDR1 is LGHDT and CDR2 YNNKEL (reference sequence). The CDR3 DNA reads as TGTGCCAGCAGCTACTCGACGGGGGGCTACACCTTC. Translation gives CASSYSTGGYTF.

V is TRBV2 and J is TRBJ1-5; 7 nucleotides match TRBD1. The CDR3 loop spans 16 amino acids. V was clipped by 5 bases and J by 3 bases; unmatched bases: 10. Germline values: CDR1 SNHLY, CDR2 FYNNEI. CDR3 nucleotides: TGTGCCAGCAGTACTTACAGGGGCAAGGCCAATCAGCCCCAGCATTTT. As protein: CASSTYRGKANQPQHF.

This clonotype was recorded many times. The CDR3 reads CASSPLANSPLHF. CDR3 in DNA: TGTGCCAGCAGCCCCCTGGCGAATTCACCCCTCCACTTT. The gene calls are TRBV7-9 and TRBJ1-6; no reliable D call. Germline V CDR1 and CDR2: SEHNR, FQNEAQ (reference sequence). Trimming took off 5 bases at V and 7 bases at J, with 9 bases between the two ends. This CDR3 has 13 amino acids.

The J gene is TRBJ2-7, the V gene TRBV19, with 12 bases lining up with TRBD1. In germline, CDR1 is LNHDA, CDR2 SQIVND (reference sequence). Trimming at V came to 3 bases and at J to 5 bases, leaving 8 bases not matched to a gene. This CDR3 has 16 amino acids. Written as DNA, the CDR3 is TGTGCCAGTAGTATCCCCGCCGGGACAGGGGGCGACGAGCAGTACTTC. Amino acid sequence: CASSIPAGTGGDEQYF.

The gene calls are TRBV5-4 and TRBJ2-2; 13 bases match TRBD2. Germline assignment: CDR1 SGHNT and CDR2 YYREEE (reference sequence). The CDR3 runs to 17 residues. The trim removed 7 bases at V and 3 bases at J, leaving 9 bases unmatched. The CDR3 region has the DNA TGTGCCAGCGCCGGGACTAGCGGGGTCGGAGACACCGGGGAGCTGTTTTTT. Its translation is CASAGTSGVGDTGELFF.

At least ten counts were recorded for this clonotype. This chain links TRBV3-1 with TRBJ2-5, with 10 bases fitting TRBD1. V shed 7 bases, J shed 5 bases, and the junction held 7 bases outside the gene matches. Per germline, CDR1 LGHDT and CDR2 YNNKEL (reference sequence). The CDR3 runs to 14 residues. The CDR3 sequence: CASKRQGARETQYF. The DNA for the CDR3 is TGTGCCAGCAAAAGACAGGGGGCGAGGGAGACCCAGTACTTC.

This chain joins TRBV24-1 and TRBJ2-1; 9 nucleotides line up with TRBD2. The CDR3 totals 17 residues. CDR1 and CDR2 (germline): KGHDR, SFDVKD. With 3 bases clipped from V and 8 bases from J, the junction kept 13 bases outside the gene matches. CDR3 sequence reads: CATSDPNPAGGVYEQFF. The CDR3 DNA sequence: TGTGCCACCAGTGATCCCAACCCCGCGGGAGGGGTGTATGAGCAGTTCTTC.

In its sample, this clonotype was seen a few times. The CDR3 DNA sequence: TGTGCCAGCAGTGGCCTGCGGGGCTCCTACAATGAGCAGTTCTTC. Translation gives CASSGLRGSYNEQFF. The chain links TRBV6-2 or TRBV6-3 to TRBJ2-1, with a weak D call TRBD2 (6 bases). CDR3 length: 15 residues. Trimming pared 5 bases from V and 0 bases from J, leaving 11 bases between. Germline lookup yields CDR1 MNHEY and CDR2 SVGEGT.

With regard to this clonotype: Possible read error: a much larger clone is one base away. V gene TRBV20-1 combines with J gene TRBJ2-7, with D maybe TRBD2 (6 bases). The ends were cut back, 3 bases at V and 6 bases at J, with 12 bases in the middle. The CDR3 has 12 residues. CDR1 and CDR2 (germline): DFQATT, SNEGSKA (reference sequence). In DNA form, the CDR3 reads TGCAGTGCTAGTGGGGGGATAAGCGAGCAGTACTTC. Amino acids: CSASGGISEQYF.

This clonotype was recorded many times. The V gene is TRBV7-3, the J gene TRBJ2-1; no clear D. Trimming removed 0 bases from V and 3 bases from J, with 9 bases in between. Germline values: CDR1 SGHTA, CDR2 FQGTGA. This CDR3 spans 15 amino acids. The CDR3 DNA reads as TGTGCCAGCAGCTTAACTCCAACCCACTACAATGAGCAGTTCTTC. It translates to CASSLTPTHYNEQFF. The variable domain in full, with the rest retrieved from reference TRBV7-3 and TRBJ2-1, is GAGVSQTPSNKVTEKGKYVELRCDPISGHTALYWYRQSLGQGPEFLIYFQGTGAADDSGLPNDRFFAVRPEGSVSTLKIQRTERGDSAVYLCASSLTPTHYNEQFFGPGTRLTVL.

This clonotype occurred many times. This chain links TRBV28 with TRBJ2-1; 11 positions match TRBD1. The germline gives CDR1 MDHEN, CDR2 SYDVKM. J lost 7 bases, V lost 8 bases, and 13 bases had no gene match. The CDR3 is 16 residues long. The CDR3 protein is CASSGDGQGAKNEQFF. CDR3 sequence (DNA): TGTGCCAGCTCGGGGGATGGACAGGGGGCGAAAAATGAGCAGTTCTTC.

This clonotype has more than one count but fewer than ten. The V and J genes are TRBV16 and TRBJ1-1; D is unclear. The germline V gene encodes CDR1 KGHSY and CDR2 FQNENV. Trimming cost V 2 bases and J 6 bases, with 13 bases left between them. The CDR3 consists of 14 residues. CDR3 in amino acids: CASSQLGRSPEAFF. In nucleotides, the CDR3 is TGTGCCAGCAGCCAACTGGGCAGGTCGCCTGAAGCTTTCTTT.

This chain connects TRBV5-4 to TRBJ2-3, with D maybe TRBD2 (6 bases). Germline CDR1 reads SGHNT; CDR2 reads YYREEE (reference sequence). The V gene lost 0 bases and the J gene lost 0 bases, with 8 bases spanning the gap. The CDR3 has 15 residues. DNA for the CDR3: TGTGCCAGCAGCTTGGCTAGCGAGAGCACAGATACGCAGTATTTT. Encoded protein: CASSLASESTDTQYF.

For this clonotype: The junction differs from germline at one of its ends, possibly a read error. This chain uses TRBV28 with TRBJ2-2; maybe TRBD2 (5 bases). This CDR3 is 14 amino acids long. In germline, CDR1 is MDHEN, CDR2 SYDVKM. The CDR3 loop reads CASSWRRHTGELLF. CDR3 nucleotides: TGTGCCAGCAGTTGGCGCCGTCACACCGGGGAGCTGCTTTTT.

This clonotype was seen many times. The chain recombines TRBV6-1 with TRBJ2-5, with D tentatively TRBD1 or TRBD2 (5 bases each). The germline V gene encodes CDR1 MNHNS and CDR2 SASEGT. CDR3 length equals 13 residues. V lost 0 bases to trimming and J lost 7 bases, with 9 bases between them. The CDR3 DNA reads as TGTGCCAGCAGTGAAGCGGGGGTGGGGACCCAGTACTTC. This translates into CASSEAGVGTQYF.

The gene calls are TRBV5-1 and TRBJ2-5; maybe TRBD2 (5 bases). The CDR3 has 15 amino acids. Trimming took 4 bases from V and 7 from J, leaving 20 bases between them. Germline assignment: CDR1 SGHRS and CDR2 YFSETQ. The CDR3 DNA reads as TGCGCCAGCAGCCCCCTTGGCGTAGCGCGAGGGACCCAGTACTTC. Residues: CASSPLGVARGTQYF.

V and J are TRBV20-1 and TRBJ2-5; D is possibly TRBD1 (5 bases). The CDR3 spans 15 residues. V lost 0 bases and J lost 4, with 15 bases in between. The V gene's germline CDR1 is DFQATT and CDR2 SNEGSKA (reference sequence). CDR3: CSARDGHSNRETQYF. The CDR3 DNA reads as TGCAGTGCTAGAGATGGACACTCCAATCGAGAGACCCAGTACTTC.

This clonotype was counted between two and nine times. This may be a read error, as it is one base from a much larger clone. This sequence joins TRBV4-2 and TRBJ2-3; no reliable D call. Trimming left V 0 bases short and J 0 bases short, with 4 bases between. The CDR3 totals 14 residues. Germline CDR1 is LGHNA and CDR2 is YNFKEQ. This chain's CDR3 is CASSQDTSTDTQYF. Here the CDR3 DNA reads TGTGCCAGCAGCCAAGATACTAGCACAGATACGCAGTATTTT.